The entry below gives a single T cell receptor beta chain sequence along with its context. Libraries were prepared by immunoSEQ multiplex PCR; TCRdb keeps only in-frame clonotypes and omits some of them. The table shows around 40,000 clones, with roughly nine tenths occurring only once. J lost 8 bases, V lost 4 bases, and 8 bases had no gene match. The CDR3 length is 14 residues. Germline V CDR1 and CDR2: SGDLS, YYNGEE. The entry originates in a study of T cell changes during pregnancy in multiple sclerosis. The rearrangement uses TRBV9 and TRBJ2-3, with 9 bases that match TRBD2. The source is a female donor with multiple sclerosis, enrolled in a pregnancy study. Sample: CD4+ T cells from peripheral blood mononuclear cells, taken before pregnancy. The CDR3, as DNA: TGTGCCAGCAGCATAGCGGGGGTGAAACCTACGCAGTATTTT. It is translated as CASSIAGVKPTQYF.